The present entry profiles one T cell receptor (beta chain) with its context. The sample is drawn from a study of blood T cell repertoires in COVID-19. In the study overall: From the United States, Italy and Spain came samples of acute and convalescent COVID-19. Nucleic acid was either cDNA or gDNA, and it came from T cells, B-cell-depleted T cells, or PBMCs.

CDR3 length equals 13 residues. V shed 7 bases and J shed 4 bases, with 13 bases lying between them. In the original processing: Reference gene primer amplification gave nucleated cell count estimates. Clones were read by immunoSEQ multiplex PCR, and TCRdb kept only the in-frame ones, dropping some. The V and J calls and the clone size are those of that table, but D and trimming were determined from the DNA. The table lists under 300,000 clones, roughly 90% of them singletons, with about 3% in the top ten. This rearrangement joins TRBV12-3 or TRBV12-4 to TRBJ1-1; D call uncertain. Input material: peripheral blood. The origin of this receptor is a woman aged 30 to 39 with active or convalescent COVID-19. The CDR3 loop is CASTSAGFTEAFF. The CDR3 DNA follows: TGTGCCAGCACATCGGCGGGATTCACTGAAGCTTTCTTT.